This record concerns one TCR beta chain sequence. Antigen unknown. TCRdb's copy holds only in-frame clones and misses some; the assay was immunoSEQ multiplex PCR. In the table there are approximately 180,000 clones, 85% to 90% of which are singletons. Per germline, CDR1 MNHEY and CDR2 SMNVEV (reference sequence). There are 16 residues in the CDR3. The germline V and J ends were trimmed by 0 bases and 6 bases, with 17 bases remaining between them. The source of the sample is a study of T cell responses to AZD1222 COVID-19 vaccine. Broader study findings: It was only after the peak T cell response that any repertoires were sampled. Nearly half of the spike-specific TCRs reportedly recognize variant regions that carry no mutations. Spike-wide coverage was observed for vaccine-associated CD4 TCRs, with dominant responses at 160-218 and 743-854.

Some second doses came at about 4 weeks and others at about 12 weeks; these were pooled. The specimen comprised peripheral blood, sampled 28 days after the second AZD1222 dose. The sequence was obtained from an adult who received the AZD1222 COVID-19 vaccine. The chain joins TRBV27 to TRBJ1-1; the D gene is possibly TRBD1 (6 bases). CDR3 in DNA: TGTGCCAGCAGTTTATCGAAGGGGGTTTTGTGGGCTGAAGCTTTCTTT. It specifies CASSLSKGVLWAEAFF.